Shown below are 28 T cell receptor beta chains from a single sample sequenced in a study of T cell repertoires in cytomegalovirus infection. From the reads, TCRdb called clonotypes with MiXCR, one entry per CDR3 protein. The data show about 490,000 distinct CDR3 sequences, approximately 15% seen once. The sequencing sample was made of CD8+ T cells from PBMCs. These receptors were collected from a human donor in good health (CMV status not recorded). Some clones in this sample may be carry-over from other donors' samples.

In its sample, this clonotype was seen many times. The V call is TRBV4-2, the J call TRBJ2-7; 8 bases align to TRBD1. V shed 1 base and J 5 bases; nucleotides not matched to a gene: 7. Germline values: CDR1 LGHNA, CDR2 YNFKEQ. The CDR3 is made up of 15 amino acids. As DNA, the CDR3 is TGTGCCAGCAGCCAAGCTCTAGGACAGGGCGACGAGCAGTACTTC. Its protein product is CASSQALGQGDEQYF.

In its sample, this clonotype was seen many times. The chain joins TRBV4-1 to TRBJ2-1, with 7 bases lining up with TRBD1. Germline V CDR1 and CDR2: MGHRA, YSYEKL. The CDR3 has 16 amino acids. The V gene end was trimmed by 1 base and the J gene end by 10 bases; junction bases not matched to a gene: 13. For the CDR3, the DNA is TGCGCCAGCAGCCAAGGCCACAGGGGCGCCGGTTCCGAGCAGTTCTTC. This encodes CASSQGHRGAGSEQFF.

The chain's CDR3 is CASSLGVAGPSYEQYF. The DNA for the CDR3 is TGTGCCAGCAGTTTAGGGGTGGCAGGGCCGTCCTACGAGCAGTACTTC. The chain is built from TRBV27 and TRBJ2-7; perhaps TRBD1 as D (5 bases). V shed 2 bases and J shed 1 base, with 15 bases lying between them. CDR3 length: 16 residues. The germline V gene encodes CDR1 MNHEY and CDR2 SMNVEV (reference sequence).

This clonotype has just a few counts. The rearrangement links TRBV27 to TRBJ2-3, with no clear D. There are 15 residues in the CDR3. CDR1 and CDR2 (germline): MNHEY, SMNVEV (reference sequence). V lost 2 bases to trimming and J lost 0 bases, with 9 bases between them. CDR3 residues: CASSLGATSTDTQYF. CDR3 DNA sequence: TGTGCCAGCAGTTTAGGAGCGACTAGCACAGATACGCAGTATTTT.

This clonotype appeared a few times. DNA of the CDR3: TGCAGCGCCATTGGAGCGGGGGGATACAATGAGCAGTTCTTC. Amino acids: CSAIGAGGYNEQFF. This chain connects TRBV29-1 to TRBJ2-1, with TRBD2 matching 9 bases. The CDR3 length is 14 residues. The germline CDR1 and CDR2 sequences are SQVTM and ANQGSEA. V dropped 7 bases and J dropped 4; count of bases not matched to a gene: 8.

This clonotype was seen only a few times. The V and J genes are TRBV2 and TRBJ2-7; 9 nucleotides line up with TRBD2. The J segment lost 3 bases and the V segment lost 4 bases, leaving 4 bases of the junction unmatched. The germline gives CDR1 SNHLY, CDR2 FYNNEI. The CDR3 is 14 residues long. The CDR3 reads CASSGGLAIYEQYF. CDR3 in DNA: TGTGCCAGCAGTGGAGGACTAGCGATCTACGAGCAGTACTTC.

In this sample, this clonotype turned up many times. The chain joins TRBV7-6 to TRBJ1-4; tentative D call: TRBD1 (5 bases). Trimming took off 0 bases at V and 7 bases at J, with 9 bases between the two ends. The germline CDR1 and CDR2 sequences are SGHVS and FNYEAQ. The CDR3 loop spans 14 amino acids. CDR3 DNA sequence: TGTGCCAGCAGCTTAGCCGAAGGGGCTGAAAAACTGTTTTTT. This encodes CASSLAEGAEKLFF.

This clonotype was observed many times. The chain has TRBV7-8 and TRBJ1-4, with D possibly matching TRBD1 (6 bases). Trimming shortened V by 5 bases and J by 8 bases, and 15 bases separated the two germline ends. This CDR3 comprises 14 residues. Germline CDR1 is SGHVS and CDR2 is FQNEAQ. In DNA, the CDR3 is TGTGCCAGCAGCCTAGACAGGAAGAGGGAAAAACTGTTTTTT. This codes for CASSLDRKREKLFF.

The table lists this clonotype with many counts. This chain joins TRBV7-2 and TRBJ2-3; tentatively, D is TRBD2 (5 bases). The CDR3 covers 18 residues. Germline V gives CDR1 SGHTA, CDR2 FQGNSA. V gave up 1 base and J gave up 2 bases, with 19 bases separating them. The CDR3 reads CASSLEQGLLTFTDTQYF. In DNA form, the CDR3 reads TGTGCCAGCAGCTTAGAACAAGGACTCCTTACATTCACAGATACGCAGTATTTT.

A few counts support this clonotype. The J gene is TRBJ2-4, the V gene TRBV27, with 7 nucleotides matching TRBD2. The V segment lost 4 bases and the J segment 9 bases; nucleotides outside the gene matches: 15. The CDR3 runs 16 residues. CDR1 is MNHEY and CDR2 is SMNVEV in the germline V gene (reference sequence). The CDR3 loop reads CASSSPQAGVGGIQYF. CDR3 DNA: TGTGCCAGCAGTTCCCCCCAGGCGGGGGTCGGTGGCATTCAGTACTTC.

The genes are TRBV20-1 and TRBJ2-7; 8 positions match TRBD1. This CDR3 has 14 amino acids. Per germline, CDR1 DFQATT and CDR2 SNEGSKA (reference sequence). Trimming removed 1 base from V and 2 bases from J; junction bases left unmatched: 4. CDR3 nucleotides: TGCAGTGCTAGAGCGGACAGGGTAACCTACGAGCAGTACTTC. It encodes CSARADRVTYEQYF.

CDR3 in amino acids: CASSREGSNYGYTF. CDR3 coding DNA: TGCGCCAGCAGCCGAGAGGGGTCTAACTATGGCTACACCTTC. The chain joins TRBV4-1 to TRBJ1-2; the D gene is possibly TRBD1 (5 bases). Germline V gene data show CDR1 as MGHRA and CDR2 as YSYEKL. The CDR3 sequence is 14 residues long. Trimming took 4 bases from V and 0 from J, leaving 9 bases between them.

This clonotype was recorded many times. CDR3 residues: CASSLFRSAPVRNEQFF. The CDR3 coding sequence is TGTGCCAGCAGCTTATTTCGCTCGGCACCCGTAAGGAATGAGCAGTTCTTC. The chain couples TRBV11-2 to TRBJ2-1; no definite D call. Germline values: CDR1 SGHAT, CDR2 FQNNGV. Trimming left V 2 bases short and J 7 bases short, with 21 bases between. The CDR3 sequence is 17 residues long.

This clonotype has a count of ten or more. This sequence joins TRBV12-3 or TRBV12-4 and TRBJ2-5; D assignment may be TRBD1 or TRBD2 (6 bases each). The V end lost 6 bases, the J end lost 5 bases, and 16 bases lay between the germline ends. The CDR3 runs 14 residues. CDR3 sequence reads: CASRIQGLQETQYF. The DNA for the CDR3 is TGTGCCAGCAGGATACAGGGACTTCAGGAGACCCAGTACTTC.

The chain joins TRBV5-8 to TRBJ1-6, with TRBD1 matching 9 bases. The CDR3 spans 15 residues. Germline values: CDR1 SGHTS, CDR2 YDEGEE. The V and J ends lost 4 bases and 9 bases, in that order; junction bases with no gene match: 8. CDR3 DNA: TGTGCCAGCAGCCTCCCCGGGACAGGGATTTCACCCCTCCACTTT. It is translated as CASSLPGTGISPLHF.

V usage is TRBV19 and J usage is TRBJ2-1; the D gene is possibly TRBD2 (5 bases). The germline V gene encodes CDR1 LNHDA and CDR2 SQIVND (reference sequence). Between the trimmed V and J ends, which lost 2 bases and 6 bases, there was a span of 11 bases. There are 14 residues in the CDR3. The CDR3 reads CASSILTSVNEQFF. CDR3 sequence (DNA): TGTGCCAGTAGTATATTAACTAGTGTCAATGAGCAGTTCTTC.

This chain links TRBV9 with TRBJ1-1; 8 bases map to TRBD1. The CDR3 runs to 15 residues. V lost 3 bases and J lost 0; bases outside the gene matches: 4. The germline CDR1 and CDR2 sequences are SGDLS and YYNGEE. This chain's CDR3 is CASSGGQAMNTEAFF. In DNA, the CDR3 is TGTGCCAGCAGCGGGGGACAGGCCATGAACACTGAAGCTTTCTTT.

The gene calls are TRBV5-1 and TRBJ1-1, with 8 nucleotides matching TRBD1. In germline, CDR1 is SGHRS, CDR2 YFSETQ. This CDR3 has 14 residues. After removal of 10 bases from V and 1 base from J, the junction contained 9 bases not matched to a gene. This chain's CDR3 is CAGDRGGRNTEAFF. CDR3 sequence (DNA): TGCGCCGGAGACAGGGGAGGGCGGAACACTGAAGCTTTCTTT.

The CDR3 nucleotides are TGTGCCAGCAGCGTAGGGGGAGGGACTAGTTGGTACAATGAGCAGTTCTTC. Its protein is CASSVGGGTSWYNEQFF. The gene calls are TRBV9 and TRBJ2-1, with 8 bases lining up with TRBD2. V was clipped by 0 bases and J by 4 bases; unmatched bases: 9. Looked up from germline, CDR1 is SGDLS and CDR2 is YYNGEE. This CDR3 is built from 17 residues.

This clonotype was found many times. The genes are TRBV20-1 and TRBJ2-7, with TRBD2 matching over 7 bases. J lost 3 bases, V lost 5 bases, and 4 bases had no gene match. Germline CDR1 DFQATT, CDR2 SNEGSKA (reference sequence). The CDR3 spans 12 residues. In nucleotides, the CDR3 is TGCAGTGCTTCTAGCGGAAGCTACGAGCAGTACTTC. It specifies CSASSGSYEQYF.

Points on this clonotype: One junction end disagrees with the germline gene, perhaps due to a read error. The J gene is TRBJ1-4, the V gene TRBV24-1; D gene ambiguous. The CDR3 has 16 residues. CDR1 is KGHDR and CDR2 is SFDVKD in the germline V gene. The chain's CDR3 is CATSDFIRPVNEKMFF. The CDR3 region has the DNA TGTGCAACCAGTGATTTCATAAGGCCAGTTAATGAAAAAATGTTTTTT.

This clonotype was recorded at least ten times. The V call is TRBV7-9, the J call TRBJ2-1; D is ambiguous. V gave up 5 bases and J gave up 0 bases, with 11 bases separating them. CDR3 size: 15 residues. Germline assignment: CDR1 SEHNR and CDR2 FQNEAQ (reference sequence). The CDR3 nucleotides read TGTGCCAGCAGCCCGATACAGAGCTCCTACAATGAGCAGTTCTTC. Translation: CASSPIQSSYNEQFF.

The rearrangement joins TRBV19 to TRBJ2-5; TRBD1 matches 7 bases. V trimming: 9 bases; J trimming: 5 bases; junction bases outside the gene matches: 9. The CDR3 spans 13 residues. In germline, CDR1 is LNHDA, CDR2 SQIVND (reference sequence). CDR3 sequence reads: CASGSGGRETQYF. The DNA of the CDR3 is TGTGCCAGCGGATCAGGGGGTAGGGAGACCCAGTACTTC.

Ten or more counts support this clonotype. The J gene is TRBJ2-7, the V gene TRBV4-1; D tentatively fits TRBD1 or TRBD2 (5 bases each). Germline loops: CDR1 MGHRA, CDR2 YSYEKL. V was cut by 0 bases and J by 1 base, with 13 bases left in between. CDR3 length equals 16 residues. CDR3 region: CASSQDRGQGSYEQYF. DNA for the CDR3: TGCGCCAGCAGCCAAGATAGAGGGCAGGGTTCCTACGAGCAGTACTTC.

This clonotype was observed many times. The V and J genes are TRBV6-1 and TRBJ2-7; no firm D call. The germline CDR1 and CDR2 sequences are MNHNS and SASEGT. This CDR3 contains 15 residues. Trimming pared 5 bases from V and 2 bases from J, leaving 16 bases between. In DNA form, the CDR3 reads TGTGCCAGCAGTACTGGACGGGCCTCTACCTACGAGCAGTACTTC. Protein: CASSTGRASTYEQYF.

This clonotype has just a few counts. A read error may account for a junction end that differs from germline. CDR3 in DNA: TGTGCTAGCAGCCCGACATTGGGACGTAATGAAAAACTGTTTTTT. As protein: CASSPTLGRNEKLFF. The gene calls are TRBV7-7 and TRBJ1-4; TRBD1 might be the D (5 bases). From germline, CDR1 is SSHAT and CDR2 FNYEAQ (reference sequence). CDR3 size: 15 residues.

This clonotype was counted many times. This sequence joins TRBV11-3 and TRBJ2-7, with D possibly called TRBD1 or TRBD2 (5 bases each). V was clipped by 3 bases and J by 6 bases, with 12 bases between them. Germline-derived CDR1 and CDR2 are SGHNT and YENEEA. The length of the CDR3 is 13 residues. CDR3 loop: CASSLAGGLEQYF. The CDR3 coding sequence is TGTGCCAGCAGCTTGGCTGGGGGTCTCGAGCAGTACTTC.

The rearrangement uses TRBV29-1 and TRBJ1-1; D uncertain. The germline CDR1 and CDR2 sequences are SQVTM and ANQGSEA. This CDR3 has 15 amino acids. V lost 8 bases and J 2 bases, leaving 21 bases between the germline ends. CDR3 sequence (DNA): TGCAGCTCCATAGGTGGGGAAACCCTTAACACTGAAGCTTTCTTT. This encodes CSSIGGETLNTEAFF.